The sequence of this T cell receptor beta chain was determined in a study of blood T cell repertoires in COVID-19. Overall study context: Some COVID-19 samples were acute and others convalescent; all came from the United States, Italy and Spain. PBMCs, B-cell-depleted T cells, or T cells provided the cDNA or gDNA that made up the material.

In the authors' workflow: Estimation of nucleated cell counts was performed using reference gene primer amplification. Here immunoSEQ multiplex PCR was the method, and the copy in TCRdb shows in-frame clones only, minus some. Clonal size and the V and J genes are those of that table, whereas D and trimming came from the DNA. This sample has under 250,000 clones, with about 83% found just once. Germline V gene sequence: CDR1 LGHDT, CDR2 YNNKEL (reference sequence). With 0 bases removed from V and 12 bases from J, the gap between germline ends came to 11 bases. The CDR3 has 13 residues. The clonotype was recovered from a woman in her 50s with acute or convalescent COVID-19. Sequenced: peripheral blood. The V gene is TRBV3-1 (or the pseudogene TRBV3-2), the J gene TRBJ2-2, with D maybe TRBD1 (5 bases). CDR3 amino acids: CASSQDLQGKLFF. Written as DNA, the CDR3 is TGTGCCAGCAGCCAAGATCTGCAGGGAAAGCTGTTTTTT.